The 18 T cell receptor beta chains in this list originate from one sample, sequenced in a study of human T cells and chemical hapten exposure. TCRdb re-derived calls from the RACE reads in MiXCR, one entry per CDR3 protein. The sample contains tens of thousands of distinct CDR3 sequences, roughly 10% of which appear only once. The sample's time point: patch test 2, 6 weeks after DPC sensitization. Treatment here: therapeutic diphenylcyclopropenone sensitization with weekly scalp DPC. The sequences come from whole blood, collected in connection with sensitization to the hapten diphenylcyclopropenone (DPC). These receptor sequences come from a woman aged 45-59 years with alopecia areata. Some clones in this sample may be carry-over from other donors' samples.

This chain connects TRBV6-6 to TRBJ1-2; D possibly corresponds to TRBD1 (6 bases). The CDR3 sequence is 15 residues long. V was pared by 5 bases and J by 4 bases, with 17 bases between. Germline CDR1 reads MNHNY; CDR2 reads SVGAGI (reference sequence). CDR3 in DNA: TGTGCCAGCAGTCGCTCGCCAGGGGTTACCTATGGCTACACCTTC. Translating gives CASSRSPGVTYGYTF.

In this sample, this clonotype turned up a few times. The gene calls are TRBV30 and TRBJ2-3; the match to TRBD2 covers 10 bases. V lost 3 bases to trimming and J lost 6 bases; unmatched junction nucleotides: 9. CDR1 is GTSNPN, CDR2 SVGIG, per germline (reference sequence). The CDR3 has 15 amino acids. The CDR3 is CAWRLAGTRTDTQYF. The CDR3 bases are TGTGCCTGGAGACTAGCGGGAACCCGAACGGATACGCAGTATTTT.

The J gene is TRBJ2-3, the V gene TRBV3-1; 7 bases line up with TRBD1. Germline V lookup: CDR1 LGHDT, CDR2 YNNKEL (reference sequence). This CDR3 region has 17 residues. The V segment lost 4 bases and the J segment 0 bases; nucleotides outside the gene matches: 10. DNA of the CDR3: TGTGCCAGCAGCCGTAATTCGAGACAGGGAAGCACAGATACGCAGTATTTT. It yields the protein CASSRNSRQGSTDTQYF.

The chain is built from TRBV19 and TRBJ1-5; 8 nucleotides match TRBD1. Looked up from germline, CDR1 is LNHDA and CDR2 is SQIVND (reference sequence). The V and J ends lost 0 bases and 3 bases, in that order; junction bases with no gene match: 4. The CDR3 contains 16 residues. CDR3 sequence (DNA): TGTGCCAGTAGTATAGATCGACAGGGGTACAATCAGCCCCAGCATTTT. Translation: CASSIDRQGYNQPQHF.

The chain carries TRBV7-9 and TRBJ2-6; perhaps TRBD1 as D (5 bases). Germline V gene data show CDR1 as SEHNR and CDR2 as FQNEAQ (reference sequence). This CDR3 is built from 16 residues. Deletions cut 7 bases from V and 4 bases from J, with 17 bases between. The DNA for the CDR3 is TGTGCCAGCACCCTAAGGGGCAATCCCGGGGCCAACGTCCTGACTTTC. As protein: CASTLRGNPGANVLTF.

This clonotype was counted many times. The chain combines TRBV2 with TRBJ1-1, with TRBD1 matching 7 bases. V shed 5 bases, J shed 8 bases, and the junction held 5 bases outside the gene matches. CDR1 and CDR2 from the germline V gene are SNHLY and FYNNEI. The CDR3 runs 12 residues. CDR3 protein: CASSRDSPEAFF. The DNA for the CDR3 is TGTGCCAGCAGTCGGGACAGCCCAGAAGCTTTCTTT.

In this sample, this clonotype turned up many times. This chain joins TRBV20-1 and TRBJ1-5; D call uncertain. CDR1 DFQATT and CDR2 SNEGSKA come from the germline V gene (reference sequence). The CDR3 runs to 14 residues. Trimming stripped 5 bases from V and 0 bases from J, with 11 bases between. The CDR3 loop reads CSALPQASNQPQHF. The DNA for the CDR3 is TGCAGTGCTCTTCCCCAGGCTAGCAATCAGCCCCAGCATTTT.

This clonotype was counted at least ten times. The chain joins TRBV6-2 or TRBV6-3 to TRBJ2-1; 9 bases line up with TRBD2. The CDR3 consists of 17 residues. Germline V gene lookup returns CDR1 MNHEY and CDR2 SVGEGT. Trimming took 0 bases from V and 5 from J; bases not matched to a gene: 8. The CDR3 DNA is TGTGCCAGCAGTTACTCGAGGGTGACTAGCGGAGACAATGAGCAGTTCTTC. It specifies CASSYSRVTSGDNEQFF.

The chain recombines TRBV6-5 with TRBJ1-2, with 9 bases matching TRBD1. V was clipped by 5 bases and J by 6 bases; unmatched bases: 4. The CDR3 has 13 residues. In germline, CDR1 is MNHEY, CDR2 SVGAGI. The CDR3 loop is CASSTGQGNGYTF. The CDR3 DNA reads TGTGCCAGCAGTACCGGACAGGGGAATGGCTACACCTTC.

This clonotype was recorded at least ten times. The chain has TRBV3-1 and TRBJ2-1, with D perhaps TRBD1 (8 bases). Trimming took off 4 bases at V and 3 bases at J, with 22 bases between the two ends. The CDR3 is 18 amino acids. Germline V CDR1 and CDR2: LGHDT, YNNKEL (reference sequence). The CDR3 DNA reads TGTGCCAGCAGCCCTAATCTACACAGGGGGGGCATCTACAATGAGCAGTTCTTC. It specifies CASSPNLHRGGIYNEQFF.

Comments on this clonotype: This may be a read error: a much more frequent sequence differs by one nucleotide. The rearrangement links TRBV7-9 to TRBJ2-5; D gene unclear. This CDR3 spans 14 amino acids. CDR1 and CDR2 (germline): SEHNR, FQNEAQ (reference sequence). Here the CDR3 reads CACSLRLEEETQYF. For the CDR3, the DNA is TGTGCCTGCAGCTTACGCCTAGAGGAAGAGACCCAGTACTTC.

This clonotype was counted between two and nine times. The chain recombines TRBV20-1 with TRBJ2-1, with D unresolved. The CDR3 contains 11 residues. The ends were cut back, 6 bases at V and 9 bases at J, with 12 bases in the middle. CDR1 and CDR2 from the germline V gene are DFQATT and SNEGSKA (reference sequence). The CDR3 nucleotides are TGCAGTGCGCAGCTTAGTAGTGAGCAGTTCTTC. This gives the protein CSAQLSSEQFF.

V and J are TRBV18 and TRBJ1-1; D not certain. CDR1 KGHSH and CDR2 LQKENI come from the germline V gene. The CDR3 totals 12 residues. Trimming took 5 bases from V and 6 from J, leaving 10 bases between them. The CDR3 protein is CASSAERAEAFF. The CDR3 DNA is TGTGCCAGCTCAGCGGAGAGGGCTGAAGCTTTCTTT.

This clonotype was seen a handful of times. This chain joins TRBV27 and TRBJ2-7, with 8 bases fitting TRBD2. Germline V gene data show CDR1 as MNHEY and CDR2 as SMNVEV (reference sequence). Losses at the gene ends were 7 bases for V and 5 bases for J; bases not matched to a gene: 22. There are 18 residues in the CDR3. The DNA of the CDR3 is TGTGCCAGCAAACCCTCCGGGAGGGCCGCGTGGATCGTCCACGAGCAGTACTTC. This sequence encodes CASKPSGRAAWIVHEQYF.

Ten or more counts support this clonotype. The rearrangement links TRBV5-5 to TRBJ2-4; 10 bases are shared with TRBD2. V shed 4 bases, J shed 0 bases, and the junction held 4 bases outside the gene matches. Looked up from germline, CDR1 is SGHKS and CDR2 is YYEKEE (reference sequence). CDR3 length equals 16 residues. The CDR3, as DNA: TGTGCCAGCAGCGTGGGACTAGCGTTAGCCAAAAACATTCAGTACTTC. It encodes CASSVGLALAKNIQYF.

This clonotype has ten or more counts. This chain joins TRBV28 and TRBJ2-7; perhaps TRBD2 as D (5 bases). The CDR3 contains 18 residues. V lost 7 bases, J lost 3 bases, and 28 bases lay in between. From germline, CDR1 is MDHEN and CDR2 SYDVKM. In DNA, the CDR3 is TGTGCCAGCACCGGATTCCCCAATCCCTCTAGCCCCCTCTACGAGCAGTACTTC. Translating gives CASTGFPNPSSPLYEQYF. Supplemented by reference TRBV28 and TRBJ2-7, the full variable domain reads DVKVTQSSRYLVKRTGEKVFLECVQDMDHENMFWYRQDPGLGLRLIYFSYDVKMKEKGDIPEGYSVSREKKERFSLILESASTNQTSMYLCASTGFPNPSSPLYEQYFGPGTRLTVT.

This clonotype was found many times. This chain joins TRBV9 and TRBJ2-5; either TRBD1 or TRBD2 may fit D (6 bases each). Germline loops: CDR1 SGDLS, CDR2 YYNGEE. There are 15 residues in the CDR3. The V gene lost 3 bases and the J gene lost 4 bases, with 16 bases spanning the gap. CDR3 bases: TGTGCCAGCAGCGAACAAGGGGGGTTTGGAGAGACCCAGTACTTC. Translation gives CASSEQGGFGETQYF.

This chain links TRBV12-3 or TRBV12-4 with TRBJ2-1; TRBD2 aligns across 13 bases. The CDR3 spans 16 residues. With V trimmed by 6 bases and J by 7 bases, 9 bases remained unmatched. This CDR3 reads CASRSGLAGFWNEQFF. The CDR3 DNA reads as TGTGCCAGCAGATCGGGACTAGCGGGATTTTGGAATGAGCAGTTCTTC.